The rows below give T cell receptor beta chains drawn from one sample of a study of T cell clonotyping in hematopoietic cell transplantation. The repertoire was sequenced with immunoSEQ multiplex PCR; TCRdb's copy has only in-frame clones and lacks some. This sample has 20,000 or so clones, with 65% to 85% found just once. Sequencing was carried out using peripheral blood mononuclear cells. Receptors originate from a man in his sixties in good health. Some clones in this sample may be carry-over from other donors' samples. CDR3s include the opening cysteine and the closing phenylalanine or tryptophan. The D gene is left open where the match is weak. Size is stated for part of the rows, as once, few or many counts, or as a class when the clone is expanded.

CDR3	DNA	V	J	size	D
CASSSGTVSGYTF	TGTGCCAGCAGCTCGGGGACCGTCTCGGGCTACACCTTC	TRBV2	TRBJ1-2	NA	NA
CASSDVSGQGENIQYF	TGTGCCAGCAGTGACGTATCCGGACAGGGAGAAAACATTCAGTACTTC	TRBV6-1	TRBJ2-4	NA	TRBD1
CAWSVQTDTQYF	TGTGCCTGGAGTGTACAAACAGATACGCAGTATTTT	TRBV30	TRBJ2-3	NA	NA
CASSEQGGAYNEQFF	TGTGCCAGCAGTGAACAGGGAGGCGCCTACAATGAGCAGTTCTTC	TRBV6-1	TRBJ2-1	NA	NA
CAWSPWRGKPYNEQFF	TGTGCCTGGAGTCCCTGGCGGGGAAAACCCTACAATGAGCAGTTCTTC	TRBV30	TRBJ2-1	NA	NA
CSVGGWTGDLNIQYF	TGCAGCGTTGGAGGATGGACAGGCGACTTAAACATTCAGTACTTC	TRBV29-1	TRBJ2-4	NA	TRBD1
CASSLAAATNYGYTF	TGTGCCAGCAGCTTGGCCGCAGCTACCAACTATGGCTACACCTTC	TRBV5-4	TRBJ1-2	NA	NA
CASSEFRGLAGGDEQYF	TGTGCCAGCAGTGAATTCCGGGGACTAGCGGGAGGGGACGAGCAGTACTTC	TRBV25-1	TRBJ2-7	NA	TRBD2
CASSYSVAGFTDTQYF	TGTGCCAGCAGTTACTCGGTGGCAGGGTTCACAGATACGCAGTATTTT	TRBV6-5	TRBJ2-3	few	NA
CASSQEVFAYEQYF	TGTGCCAGCAGCCAAGAGGTTTTTGCCTACGAGCAGTACTTC	TRBV4-2	TRBJ2-7	NA	NA
CASRRGTGEGSPLHF	TGTGCCAGCAGACGCGGGACAGGGGAAGGTTCACCCCTCCACTTT	TRBV7-9	TRBJ1-6	NA	TRBD1
CASSDSGQGASPLHF	TGTGCCAGCAGTGACTCGGGACAGGGGGCTTCACCCCTCCACTTT	TRBV6-4	TRBJ1-6	large	TRBD1
CAWRGGSNQPQHF	TGTGCCTGGAGGGGAGGGAGCAATCAGCCCCAGCATTTT	TRBV30	TRBJ1-5	NA	NA
CASSLDRVSTDTQYF	TGTGCCAGCAGCTTGGACAGGGTTAGCACAGATACGCAGTATTTT	TRBV5-6	TRBJ2-3	NA	NA
CASSRTGTGSVGAGELFF	TGTGCCAGCAGCCGCACCGGGACAGGCTCCGTTGGGGCCGGGGAGCTGTTTTTT	TRBV5-4	TRBJ2-2	NA	TRBD1